Each of the 8 T cell receptor beta chains below was sequenced from the same sample in a study of shared clonotypes between healthy human individuals. Repertoires were generated with immunoSEQ multiplex PCR, while TCRdb's copy carries only in-frame clones and drops some. The data contain about 490,000 clones, 76% of them singletons. The specimen sequenced was PBMCs. Receptors originate from a woman aged 40 to 55 in good health. Some clones in this sample may be carry-over from other donors' samples.

This clone was counted between two and nine times. The chain recombines TRBV28 with TRBJ2-7; 12 nucleotides align to TRBD2. Germline lookup yields CDR1 MDHEN and CDR2 SYDVKM. The CDR3 is 15 residues long. V was clipped by 3 bases and J by 5 bases; unmatched bases: 5. The CDR3 DNA reads TGTGCCAGCAGTTTGACTAGCGGGAGTATCCACGAGCAGTACTTC. This codes for CASSLTSGSIHEQYF.

The chain is built from TRBV10-3 and TRBJ2-7, with 7 positions matching TRBD1. The germline V gene encodes CDR1 ENHRY and CDR2 SYGVKD. The CDR3 is made up of 15 amino acids. The V and J ends lost 1 base and 0 bases, in that order; junction bases with no gene match: 3. This CDR3 reads CAISEYRGDSYEQYF. Written as DNA, the CDR3 is TGTGCCATCAGTGAGTACAGGGGTGACTCCTACGAGCAGTACTTC.

Of note for this clone: Within the sample, other DNA sequences also encode this same CDR3. This sequence joins TRBV19 and TRBJ2-6; D is undetermined. Per germline, CDR1 LNHDA and CDR2 SQIVND (reference sequence). The CDR3 consists of 15 residues. V was trimmed by 4 bases and J by 0 bases, leaving 7 bases between them. CDR3 DNA: TGTGCCAGTAGTACCCCGAACTCTGGGGCCAACGTCCTGACTTTC. It specifies CASSTPNSGANVLTF. The complete variable domain, with remaining parts taken from reference TRBV19 and TRBJ2-6, reads DGGITQSPKYLFRKEGQNVTLSCEQNLNHDAMYWYRQDPGQGLRLIYYSQIVNDFQKGDIAEGYSVSREKKESFPLTVTSAQKNPTAFYLCASSTPNSGANVLTFGAGSRLTVL.

The chain carries TRBV6-5 and TRBJ2-2, with D perhaps matching TRBD1 (5 bases). Germline V gives CDR1 MNHEY, CDR2 SVGAGI. The V gene lost 4 bases and the J gene lost 3 bases, with 15 bases spanning the gap. This CDR3 comprises 16 residues. The CDR3 coding sequence is TGTGCCAGCAGTTGGCAGGGAACGGAGTACACCGGGGAGCTGTTTTTT. Amino acids: CASSWQGTEYTGELFF.

The V call is TRBV30, the J call TRBJ1-6; D may be TRBD1 (5 bases). The CDR3 loop spans 13 amino acids. V lost 2 bases and J 7 bases, leaving 9 bases between the germline ends. CDR1 and CDR2 from the germline V gene are GTSNPN and SVGIG (reference sequence). As DNA, the CDR3 is TGTGCCTGGAGTCGGGACCCGAATTCACCCCTCCACTTT. This translates into CAWSRDPNSPLHF.

The CDR3 DNA follows: TGTGCCAGCAGTTCCCGGGACGGTTCCTACGAGCAGTACTTC. Translating gives CASSSRDGSYEQYF. The chain employs TRBV25-1 and TRBJ2-7; D assignment may be TRBD1 or TRBD2 (5 bases each). CDR3 length: 14 amino acids. Germline V gene sequence: CDR1 MGHDK, CDR2 SYGVNS. V lost 5 bases, J lost 1 base, and 12 bases lay in between.

V usage is TRBV7-3 and J usage is TRBJ2-7; TRBD2 matches at 9 bases. V shed 3 bases and J 3 bases; nucleotides not matched to a gene: 3. Germline CDR1 SGHTA, CDR2 FQGTGA. This CDR3 comprises 14 residues. The CDR3 reads CASSFEREDYEQYF. DNA of the CDR3: TGTGCCAGCAGCTTCGAGCGGGAGGACTACGAGCAGTACTTC.

This clone was seen only a few times. The chain recombines TRBV19 with TRBJ1-5; maybe TRBD1 (6 bases). The CDR3 extends over 14 amino acids. Trimming stripped 9 bases from V and 7 bases from J, with 19 bases between. Germline loops: CDR1 LNHDA, CDR2 SQIVND (reference sequence). In DNA, the CDR3 is TGTGCCAGCGCCGGGGACACCTCTCGACAGCCCCAGCATTTT. Translated: CASAGDTSRQPQHF.